Each of the 31 T cell receptor beta chains below was sequenced from the same sample in a study of T cell repertoires in cytomegalovirus infection. TCRdb ran MiXCR on the reads and lists one entry per CDR3 protein. Here the sample spans around 900,000 distinct CDR3 sequences, under 40% being singletons. Their cognate antigens are unknown. The material sequenced was cultured CD8+ T cells from PBMCs, taken from culture after CMV antigen stimulation. The receptors were sampled from a human donor in good health (CMV status not recorded). Some clones in this sample may be carry-over from other donors' samples.

A few counts support this clonotype. The V gene is TRBV11-1, the J gene TRBJ2-1; no reliable D call. Looked up from germline, CDR1 is SGHAT and CDR2 is FQDESV (reference sequence). The V and J ends lost 4 bases and 2 bases respectively, with 15 bases between them. This CDR3 is built from 16 residues. DNA for the CDR3: TGTGCCAGCAGCTCTGCAGAAGGGATTACCTACAATGAGCAGTTCTTC. This sequence encodes CASSSAEGITYNEQFF.

The rearrangement joins TRBV7-9 to TRBJ2-1, with TRBD1 matching 7 bases. J gave up 1 base and V 3 bases, and 3 bases lay outside the gene matches. Germline lookup yields CDR1 SEHNR and CDR2 FQNEAQ (reference sequence). The CDR3 consists of 15 residues. For the CDR3, the DNA is TGTGCCAGCAGCTTGGACAGGCCGTCCTACAATGAGCAGTTCTTC. Encoded protein: CASSLDRPSYNEQFF.

About this clonotype itself: This could be a read error, since a much larger clone is one nucleotide away. The chain uses TRBV7-9 and TRBJ1-6; 8 bases line up with TRBD1. Germline CDR1 and CDR2: SEHNR and FQNEAQ (reference sequence). CDR3 length: 15 residues. CDR3 sequence: CAGRTTGERASPLHF. In nucleotides, the CDR3 is TGTGCCGGCAGAACGACAGGGGAGAGGGCTTCACCCCTCCACTTT.

This clonotype was counted between two and nine times. The chain carries TRBV4-1 and TRBJ1-4, with TRBD1 identical over 8 bases. Germline-derived CDR1 and CDR2 are MGHRA and YSYEKL. J lost 8 bases, V lost 3 bases, and 5 bases had no gene match. This CDR3 spans 14 amino acids. CDR3 DNA: TGCGCCAGCAGCCAGGGGGACAGGCCAGAAAAACTGTTTTTT. Amino acid sequence: CASSQGDRPEKLFF.

The chain couples TRBV27 to TRBJ1-2; D perhaps matches TRBD1 (6 bases). Germline V gene sequence: CDR1 MNHEY, CDR2 SMNVEV (reference sequence). Trimming removed 8 bases at V and 4 bases at J, with 11 bases between. The CDR3 is 12 amino acids. The DNA for the CDR3 is TGTGCCAGCTTCGGGACACGCTATGGCTACACCTTC. Translated, it gives CASFGTRYGYTF.

The sample holds a few counts of this clonotype. The chain recombines TRBV6-1 with TRBJ2-7, with D possibly matching TRBD2 (5 bases). V was shortened by 7 bases and J by 6 bases, with 16 bases between the two germline ends. This CDR3 region has 13 residues. From germline, CDR1 is MNHNS and CDR2 SASEGT. As DNA, the CDR3 is TGTGCCAGCAAACTAGAGGAGTGGGCCGAGCAGTACGTC. This codes for CASKLEEWAEQYV.

The chain recombines TRBV27 with TRBJ2-2; no definite D call. V was trimmed by 3 bases and J by 6 bases, leaving 8 bases between them. The CDR3 contains 13 residues. Germline values: CDR1 MNHEY, CDR2 SMNVEV (reference sequence). CDR3 sequence: CASSLTDAGELFF. The DNA for the CDR3 is TGTGCCAGCAGTTTGACGGATGCCGGGGAGCTGTTTTTT.

This clonotype occurred many times. The chain carries TRBV27 and TRBJ2-1; 12 bases agree with TRBD2. Trimming cost V 4 bases and J 3 bases; bases outside gene matches: 1. CDR3 length equals 15 residues. CDR1 is MNHEY and CDR2 is SMNVEV in the germline V gene (reference sequence). The CDR3 DNA reads as TGTGCCAGCAGTTCACTAGCGGGGGGCTACAATGAGCAGTTCTTC. Amino acid sequence: CASSSLAGGYNEQFF.

A word on this clonotype: A much larger clone sits a single nucleotide away, making a read error possible. This CDR3 is missing its conserved last phenylalanine or tryptophan, likely due to a read error. The V gene is TRBV7-8, the J gene TRBJ2-7; D gene ambiguous. Germline-derived CDR1 and CDR2 are SGHVS and FQNEAQ. The CDR3 extends over 14 amino acids. V lost 1 base and J 7 bases, leaving 14 bases between the germline ends. The CDR3 spells CASSLVALGREQYL. The CDR3 DNA reads TGTGCCAGCAGCTTAGTTGCCCTCGGTCGGGAGCAGTACTTG.

The chain carries TRBV6-6 and TRBJ1-2; unclear D gene. This CDR3 comprises 18 residues. V lost 0 bases to trimming and J lost 3 bases, with 20 bases between them. CDR1 is MNHNY and CDR2 is SVGAGI in the germline V gene (reference sequence). This CDR3 is CASSYSFKVLGFDYGYTF. CDR3 DNA: TGTGCCAGCAGTTACTCGTTCAAGGTGTTGGGATTTGACTATGGCTACACCTTC.

The V gene is TRBV7-6, the J gene TRBJ1-1; TRBD1 is a possible D gene (5 bases). The CDR3 runs 18 residues. Germline CDR1 is SGHVS and CDR2 is FNYEAQ. V lost 0 bases and J 0 bases, leaving 17 bases between the germline ends. CDR3 coding DNA: TGTGCCAGCAGCTTAGCTCCGGGACTGCCTGATATGAACACTGAAGCTTTCTTT. Encoded protein: CASSLAPGLPDMNTEAFF.

This clonotype was found a few times. The V and J genes are TRBV7-6 and TRBJ2-3, with D possibly TRBD1 on 7 matching bases. Trimming took off 4 bases at V and 4 bases at J, with 18 bases between the two ends. This CDR3 comprises 16 residues. Germline CDR1 and CDR2: SGHVS and FNYEAQ. The CDR3 DNA reads TGTGCCAGCAGCTCCTCGACAGGGAGGTCATCAGATACGCAGTATTTT. Translating it yields CASSSSTGRSSDTQYF.

This clonotype was picked up many times. The rearrangement links TRBV4-1 to TRBJ1-1; D uncertain. From germline, CDR1 is MGHRA and CDR2 YSYEKL. This CDR3 has 16 amino acids. V gave up 0 bases and J gave up 0 bases, with 11 bases separating them. The CDR3 is CASSQEFGRLNTEAFF. The CDR3, as DNA: TGCGCCAGCAGCCAAGAATTCGGCCGTTTGAACACTGAAGCTTTCTTT.

The CDR3 DNA reads TGTGCCAGCAGCCGGCCGGCAGGTAACACCTACAATGAGCAGTTCTTC. Amino acids: CASSRPAGNTYNEQFF. V usage is TRBV7-9 and J usage is TRBJ2-1, with D uncertain. V lost 5 bases to trimming and J lost 2 bases, with 16 bases between them. The CDR3 length is 16 residues. Germline-derived CDR1 and CDR2 are SEHNR and FQNEAQ (reference sequence). The full variable domain, rest sourced from reference TRBV7-9 and TRBJ2-1, is DTGVSQNPRHKITKRGQNVTFRCDPISEHNRLYWYRQTLGQGPEFLTYFQNEAQLEKSRLLSDRFSAERPKGSFSTLEIQRTEQGDSAMYLCASSRPAGNTYNEQFFGPGTRLTVL.

On this clonotype itself: This may stem from a read error, because a much larger clone lies one nucleotide away. The chain couples TRBV7-9 to TRBJ2-1, with D perhaps given as TRBD1 or TRBD2 (5 bases each). In germline, CDR1 is SEHNR, CDR2 FQNEAQ (reference sequence). The CDR3 sequence is 17 residues long. CDR3 region: CTSSLARRVRSYNEQFF. CDR3 nucleotide sequence: TGTACCAGCAGCTTAGCGCGCAGGGTCCGCTCCTACAATGAGCAGTTCTTC.

This clonotype turned up a few times. The rearrangement links TRBV12-3 or TRBV12-4 to TRBJ1-4; 8 nucleotides align to TRBD1. The trim removed 6 bases at V and 3 bases at J, leaving 3 bases unmatched. The CDR3 contains 14 residues. CDR3 protein: CASRGQVPNEKLFF. CDR3 sequence (DNA): TGTGCCAGCAGGGGACAGGTCCCTAATGAAAAACTGTTTTTT.

The rearrangement joins TRBV4-1 to TRBJ1-5; D remains unclear. The V and J ends lost 1 base and 2 bases respectively, with 6 bases between them. Germline values: CDR1 MGHRA, CDR2 YSYEKL. This CDR3 spans 14 amino acids. The CDR3 nucleotides are TGCGCCAGCAGCCAAGTTAATGGCAATCAGCCCCAGCATTTT. Its translation: CASSQVNGNQPQHF.

This clonotype has only a few counts. V usage is TRBV4-1 and J usage is TRBJ1-1; 7 bases are shared with TRBD1. This CDR3 is 15 amino acids long. Trimming cost V 4 bases and J 1 base; bases outside gene matches: 6. In germline, CDR1 is MGHRA, CDR2 YSYEKL. CDR3 sequence reads: CASSRTGQQNTEAFF. The CDR3 nucleotides read TGCGCCAGCAGCCGAACGGGACAGCAGAACACTGAAGCTTTCTTT.

This chain links TRBV6-6 with TRBJ1-2, with TRBD1 identical over 8 bases. Germline loops: CDR1 MNHNY, CDR2 SVGAGI (reference sequence). The CDR3 covers 15 residues. Trimming at V came to 2 bases and at J to 8 bases, leaving 10 bases not matched to a gene. CDR3 bases: TGTGCCAGCAGTTACCCAACGGACAGGGATAACGGCTACACCTTC. Its translation: CASSYPTDRDNGYTF.

The DNA for the CDR3 is TGTGCCAGCAGCCACCGACAGGGTTATTCACCCCTCCACTTT. Translation: CASSHRQGYSPLHF. The chain employs TRBV7-6 and TRBJ1-6; 7 nucleotides match TRBD1. The V and J ends lost 5 bases and 8 bases, in that order; junction bases with no gene match: 6. In germline, CDR1 is SGHVS, CDR2 FNYEAQ. The CDR3 runs 14 residues.

The chain uses TRBV24-1 and TRBJ2-1, with D tentatively TRBD2 (6 bases). This CDR3 is built from 15 residues. Germline V gene lookup returns CDR1 KGHDR and CDR2 SFDVKD. V lost 5 bases, J lost 8 bases, and 18 bases lay in between. The CDR3 sequence: CATSVLVGRLDEQFF. CDR3 DNA: TGTGCCACCAGTGTCCTTGTAGGGAGGTTGGATGAGCAGTTCTTC.

This chain connects TRBV5-1 to TRBJ1-1; weak D call: TRBD1 (5 bases). Germline V gene lookup returns CDR1 SGHRS and CDR2 YFSETQ. The CDR3 totals 16 residues. V was clipped by 0 bases and J by 0 bases, with 12 bases between them. CDR3: CASSLVAQVMNTEAFF. CDR3 in DNA: TGCGCCAGCAGCTTGGTGGCACAGGTAATGAACACTGAAGCTTTCTTT.

This chain connects TRBV6-1 to TRBJ1-1; tentatively, D is TRBD1 (6 bases). This CDR3 has 12 residues. The V gene's germline CDR1 is MNHNS and CDR2 SASEGT. V lost 6 bases, J lost 12 bases, and 17 bases lay in between. The CDR3 loop reads CASRYLRGEPFF. In DNA, the CDR3 is TGTGCCAGCAGGTACCTCAGGGGTGAGCCTTTCTTT.

J is TRBJ2-1 and V is TRBV12-3 or TRBV12-4, with TRBD2 as a possible D gene (6 bases). V lost 7 bases, J lost 9 bases, and 16 bases lay in between. There are 13 residues in the CDR3. CDR3 residues: CASNRDLFGEQFF. The CDR3 DNA reads as TGTGCCAGCAATAGGGACTTGTTCGGTGAGCAGTTCTTC.

This chain joins TRBV13 and TRBJ2-1; D gene uncertain. Trimming took off 0 bases at V and 9 bases at J, with 9 bases between the two ends. The CDR3 is made up of 13 amino acids. Germline V gene lookup returns CDR1 PRHDT and CDR2 FYEKMQ (reference sequence). The CDR3 coding sequence is TGTGCCAGCAGCTTAGGTGGGCCTCGTGAGCAGTTCTTC. This translates into CASSLGGPREQFF.

Turning to this clonotype: Sequence at one end of the junction differs from germline and may be a read error. J is TRBJ2-1 and V is TRBV29-1, with no clear D. CDR3 length equals 12 residues. Germline V gene sequence: CDR1 SQVTM, CDR2 ANQGSEA. The CDR3: CSVGVVYNEQFF. The DNA of the CDR3 is TGCAGCGTTGGCGTAGTATACAATGAACAGTTCTTC.

This clonotype turned up a few times. The chain combines TRBV20-1 with TRBJ2-7; the D call may be TRBD1 or TRBD2 (6 bases each). The CDR3 loop spans 14 amino acids. Germline values: CDR1 DFQATT, CDR2 SNEGSKA (reference sequence). V gave up 1 base and J gave up 3 bases, with 13 bases separating them. The CDR3 reads CSARGTGAHYEQYF. The CDR3 DNA sequence: TGCAGTGCTAGAGGGACGGGGGCCCACTACGAGCAGTACTTC.

This clonotype has a handful of counts. V usage is TRBV5-6 and J usage is TRBJ1-2, with a possible D match to TRBD1 (5 bases). The CDR3 runs 17 residues. Deletions cut 4 bases from V and 0 bases from J, with 19 bases between. The germline gives CDR1 SGHDT, CDR2 YYEEEE. This CDR3 is CASSRKGRPVANYGYTF. The CDR3 DNA reads as TGTGCCAGCAGCCGGAAGGGACGCCCCGTAGCTAACTATGGCTACACCTTC.

This clonotype was seen at least ten times. The genes are TRBV6-2 or TRBV6-3 and TRBJ2-1, with 8 bases matching TRBD2. J gave up 7 bases and V 10 bases, and 15 bases lay outside the gene matches. This CDR3 spans 15 amino acids. Per germline, CDR1 MNHEY and CDR2 SVGEGT. This chain's CDR3 is CATRPWRGDVNEQFF. In DNA form, the CDR3 reads TGTGCCACGCGGCCCTGGCGGGGGGACGTGAATGAGCAGTTCTTC.

The table lists this clonotype with many counts. The DNA for the CDR3 is TGTGCCAGCAGCTTCAAGCGGGGGGGGGTCAATGAGCAGTTCTTC. This codes for CASSFKRGGVNEQFF. The chain uses TRBV7-8 and TRBJ2-1; 10 bases agree with TRBD2. V was clipped by 3 bases and J by 6 bases; unmatched bases: 5. This CDR3 contains 15 residues. CDR1 SGHVS and CDR2 FQNEAQ come from the germline V gene.

The DNA for the CDR3 is TGTGCCAGCAGCCGCACCTTAGGGGGTGGTGAGCAGTTCTTC. Translating gives CASSRTLGGGEQFF. The chain recombines TRBV5-4 with TRBJ2-1; a possible D gene is TRBD1 (6 bases). Germline V gives CDR1 SGHNT, CDR2 YYREEE (reference sequence). V was shortened by 4 bases and J by 9 bases, with 17 bases between the two germline ends. The CDR3 is 14 residues long.